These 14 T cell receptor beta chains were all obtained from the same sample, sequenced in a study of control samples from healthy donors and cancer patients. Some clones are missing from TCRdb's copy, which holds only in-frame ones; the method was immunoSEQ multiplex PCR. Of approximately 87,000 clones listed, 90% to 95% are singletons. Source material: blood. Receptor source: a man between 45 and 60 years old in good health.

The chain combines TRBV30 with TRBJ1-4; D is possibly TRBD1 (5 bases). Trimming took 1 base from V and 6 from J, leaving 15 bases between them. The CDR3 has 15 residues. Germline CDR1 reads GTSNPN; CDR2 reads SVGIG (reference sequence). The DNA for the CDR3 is TGTGCCTGGAGTGCCGGGACCGTCGACTATGAAAAACTGTTTTTT. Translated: CAWSAGTVDYEKLFF. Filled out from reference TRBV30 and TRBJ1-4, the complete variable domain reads SQTIHQWPATLVQPVGSPLSLECTVEGTSNPNLYWYRQAAGRGLQLLFYSVGIGQISSEVPQNLSASRPQDRQFILSSKKLLLSDSGFYLCAWSAGTVDYEKLFFGSGTQLSVL.

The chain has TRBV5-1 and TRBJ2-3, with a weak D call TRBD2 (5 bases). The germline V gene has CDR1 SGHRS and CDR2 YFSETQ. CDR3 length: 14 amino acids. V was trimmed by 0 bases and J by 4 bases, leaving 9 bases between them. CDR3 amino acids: CASSLGVRADTQYF. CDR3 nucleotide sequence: TGCGCCAGCAGCTTGGGTGTGAGGGCAGATACGCAGTATTTT.

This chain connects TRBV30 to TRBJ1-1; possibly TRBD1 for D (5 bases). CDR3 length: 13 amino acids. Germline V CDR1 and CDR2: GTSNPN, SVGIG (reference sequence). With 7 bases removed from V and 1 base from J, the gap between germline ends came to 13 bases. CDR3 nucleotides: TGTGCCTTGGGCGGGGCAGGGAACACTGAAGCTTTCTTT. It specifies CALGGAGNTEAFF.

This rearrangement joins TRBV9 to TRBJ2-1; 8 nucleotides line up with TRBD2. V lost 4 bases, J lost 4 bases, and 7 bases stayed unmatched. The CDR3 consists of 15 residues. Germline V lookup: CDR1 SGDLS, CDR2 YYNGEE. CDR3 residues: CASSLGQRGYNEQFF. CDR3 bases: TGTGCCAGCAGCTTGGGGCAGCGGGGGTACAATGAGCAGTTCTTC.

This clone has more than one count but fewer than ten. The CDR3 sequence is CASSLGGSPLHF. CDR3 nucleotide sequence: TGTGCCAGCAGCCTGGGGGGTTCACCCCTCCACTTT. The gene calls are TRBV12-3 or TRBV12-4 and TRBJ1-6, with a weak D call TRBD1 (5 bases). CDR3 length: 12 residues. The V end was cut by 6 bases, the J end by 9 bases, with 9 bases between.

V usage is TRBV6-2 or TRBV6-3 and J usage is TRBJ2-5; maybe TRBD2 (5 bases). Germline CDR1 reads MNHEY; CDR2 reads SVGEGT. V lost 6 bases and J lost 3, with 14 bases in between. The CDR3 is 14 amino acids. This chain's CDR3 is CASSESGYEETQYF. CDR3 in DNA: TGTGCCAGCAGCGAATCGGGATATGAAGAGACCCAGTACTTC.

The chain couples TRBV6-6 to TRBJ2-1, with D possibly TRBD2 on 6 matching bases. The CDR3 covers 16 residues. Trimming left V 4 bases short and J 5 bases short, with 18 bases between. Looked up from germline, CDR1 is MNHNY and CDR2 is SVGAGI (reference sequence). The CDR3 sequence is CASSSTFRGSDNEQFF. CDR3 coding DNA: TGTGCCAGCAGTTCCACTTTTCGGGGGTCGGACAATGAGCAGTTCTTC.

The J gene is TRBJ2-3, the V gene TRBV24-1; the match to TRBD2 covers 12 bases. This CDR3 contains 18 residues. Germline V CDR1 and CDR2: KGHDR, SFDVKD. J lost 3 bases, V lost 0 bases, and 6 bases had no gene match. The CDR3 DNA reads TGTGCCACCAGTGATTTGCCGCTAGCGGGGGGGCAAACAGATACGCAGTATTTT. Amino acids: CATSDLPLAGGQTDTQYF.

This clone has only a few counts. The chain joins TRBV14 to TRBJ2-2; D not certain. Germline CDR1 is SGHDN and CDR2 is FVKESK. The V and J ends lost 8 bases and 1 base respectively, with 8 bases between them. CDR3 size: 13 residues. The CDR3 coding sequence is TGTGCCAGCCGTTGGGGGAACACCGGGGAGCTGTTTTTT. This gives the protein CASRWGNTGELFF.

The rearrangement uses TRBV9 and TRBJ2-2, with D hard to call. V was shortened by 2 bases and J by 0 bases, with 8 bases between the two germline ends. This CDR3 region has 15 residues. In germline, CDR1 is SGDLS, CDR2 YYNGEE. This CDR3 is CASSVSVPNTGELFF. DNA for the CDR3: TGTGCCAGCAGCGTCTCAGTACCGAACACCGGGGAGCTGTTTTTT. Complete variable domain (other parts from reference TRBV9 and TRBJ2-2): DSGVTQTPKHLITATGQRVTLRCSPRSGDLSVYWYQQSLDQGLQFLIQYYNGEERAKGNILERFSAQQFPDLHSELNLSSLELGDSALYFCASSVSVPNTGELFFGEGSRLTVL.

DNA for the CDR3: TGTGCCAGCAGTTTTATGACCCGAAGGGGTGGCAATCAGCCCCAGCATTTT. It encodes CASSFMTRRGGNQPQHF. This chain connects TRBV6-2 or TRBV6-3 to TRBJ1-5, with a tentative D call TRBD1 (5 bases). In germline, CDR1 is MNHEY, CDR2 SVGEGT. Trimming left V 4 bases short and J 2 bases short, with 18 bases between. This CDR3 is 17 amino acids long.

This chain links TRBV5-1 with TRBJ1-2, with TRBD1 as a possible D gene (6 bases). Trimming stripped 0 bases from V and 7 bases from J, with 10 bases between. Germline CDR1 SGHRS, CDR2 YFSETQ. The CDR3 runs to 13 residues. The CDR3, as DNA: TGCGCCAGCAGCTTGGCGGGGGCGTCTGGCTACACCTTC. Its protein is CASSLAGASGYTF.

CDR3 residues: CATTGQGASTGELFF. CDR3 in DNA: TGTGCCACCACGGGCCAGGGGGCGTCCACCGGGGAGCTGTTTTTT. This chain uses TRBV10-3 with TRBJ2-2; 8 positions agree with TRBD1. V lost 10 bases and J lost 4; bases outside the gene matches: 11. Germline assignment: CDR1 ENHRY and CDR2 SYGVKD. The CDR3 loop spans 15 amino acids.

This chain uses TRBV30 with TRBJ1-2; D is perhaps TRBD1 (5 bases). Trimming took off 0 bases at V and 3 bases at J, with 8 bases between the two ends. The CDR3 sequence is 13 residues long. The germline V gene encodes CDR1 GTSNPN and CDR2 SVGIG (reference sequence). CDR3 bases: TGTGCCTGGAGTGTAACGGGACACTATGGCTACACCTTC. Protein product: CAWSVTGHYGYTF.